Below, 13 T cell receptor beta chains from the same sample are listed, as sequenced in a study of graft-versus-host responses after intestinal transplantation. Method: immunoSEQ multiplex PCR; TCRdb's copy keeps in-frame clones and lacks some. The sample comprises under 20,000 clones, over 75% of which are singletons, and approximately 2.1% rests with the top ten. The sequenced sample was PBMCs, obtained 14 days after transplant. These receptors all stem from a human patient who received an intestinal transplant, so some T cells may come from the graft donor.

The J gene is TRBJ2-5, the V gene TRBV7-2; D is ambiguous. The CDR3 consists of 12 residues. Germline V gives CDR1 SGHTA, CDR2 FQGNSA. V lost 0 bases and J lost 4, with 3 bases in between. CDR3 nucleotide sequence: TGTGCCAGCAGCTTAGCGGTAGAGACCCAGTACTTC. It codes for CASSLAVETQYF.

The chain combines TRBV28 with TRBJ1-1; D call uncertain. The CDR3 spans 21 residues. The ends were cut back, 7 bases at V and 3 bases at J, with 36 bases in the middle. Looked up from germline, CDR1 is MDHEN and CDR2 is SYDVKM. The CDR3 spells CASTQPGSQQGSQYLYTEAFF. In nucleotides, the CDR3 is TGTGCCAGCACGCAGCCCGGGTCTCAGCAAGGGTCCCAATACCTATACACTGAAGCTTTCTTT.

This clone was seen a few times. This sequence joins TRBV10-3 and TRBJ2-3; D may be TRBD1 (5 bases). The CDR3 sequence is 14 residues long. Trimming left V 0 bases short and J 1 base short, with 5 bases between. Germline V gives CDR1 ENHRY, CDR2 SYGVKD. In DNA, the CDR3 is TGTGCCATCAGTGAGTCAGGGGGCACAGATACGCAGTATTTT. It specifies CAISESGGTDTQYF.

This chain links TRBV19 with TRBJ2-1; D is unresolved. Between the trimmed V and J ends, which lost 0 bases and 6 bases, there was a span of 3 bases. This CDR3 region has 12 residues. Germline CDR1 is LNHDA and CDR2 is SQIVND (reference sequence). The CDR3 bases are TGTGCCAGTAGTATAGACGGCAATGAGCAGTTCTTC. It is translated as CASSIDGNEQFF.

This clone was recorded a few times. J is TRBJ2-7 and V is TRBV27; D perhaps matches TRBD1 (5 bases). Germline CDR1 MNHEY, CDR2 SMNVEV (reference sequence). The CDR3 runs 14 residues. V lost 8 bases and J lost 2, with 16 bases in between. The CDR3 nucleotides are TGTGCCAGCCAGATGGGGCCAGGACCCTACGAGCAGTACTTC. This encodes CASQMGPGPYEQYF.

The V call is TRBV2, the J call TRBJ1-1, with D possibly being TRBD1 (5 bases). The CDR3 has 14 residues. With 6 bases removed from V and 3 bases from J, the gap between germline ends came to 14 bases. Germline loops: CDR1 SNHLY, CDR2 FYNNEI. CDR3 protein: CASSLGQGYTEAFF. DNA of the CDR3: TGTGCCAGCAGCCTAGGGCAGGGCTACACTGAAGCTTTCTTT.

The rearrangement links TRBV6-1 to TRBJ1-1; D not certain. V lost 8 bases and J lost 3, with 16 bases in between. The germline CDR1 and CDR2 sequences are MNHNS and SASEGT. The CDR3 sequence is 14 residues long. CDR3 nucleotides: TGTGCCAGCGGGCAGGTGAATGTATACACTGAAGCTTTCTTT. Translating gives CASGQVNVYTEAFF.

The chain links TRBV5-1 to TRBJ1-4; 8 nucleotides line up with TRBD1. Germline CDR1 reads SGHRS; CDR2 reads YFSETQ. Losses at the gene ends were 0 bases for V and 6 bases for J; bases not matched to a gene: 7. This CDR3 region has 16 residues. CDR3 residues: CASSLGQGAADEKLFF. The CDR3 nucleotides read TGCGCCAGCAGCTTGGGGCAGGGGGCTGCGGATGAAAAACTGTTTTTT.

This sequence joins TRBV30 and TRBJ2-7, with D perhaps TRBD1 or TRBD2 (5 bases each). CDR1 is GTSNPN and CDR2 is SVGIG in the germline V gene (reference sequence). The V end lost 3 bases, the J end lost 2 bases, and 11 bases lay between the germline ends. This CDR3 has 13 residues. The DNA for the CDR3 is TGTGCCTGGAGCTGGGACCCGACCTACGAGCAGTACTTC. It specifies CAWSWDPTYEQYF. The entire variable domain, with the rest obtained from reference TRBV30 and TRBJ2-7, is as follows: SQTIHQWPATLVQPVGSPLSLECTVEGTSNPNLYWYRQAAGRGLQLLFYSVGIGQISSEVPQNLSASRPQDRQFILSSKKLLLSDSGFYLCAWSWDPTYEQYFGPGTRLTVT.

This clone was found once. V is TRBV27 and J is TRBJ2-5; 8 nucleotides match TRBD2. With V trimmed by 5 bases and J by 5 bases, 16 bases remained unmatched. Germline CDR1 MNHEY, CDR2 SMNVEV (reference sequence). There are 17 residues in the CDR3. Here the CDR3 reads CASSLRGGLRREETQYF. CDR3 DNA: TGTGCCAGCAGTCTCCGGGGGGGGCTTCGGCGGGAGGAGACCCAGTACTTC.

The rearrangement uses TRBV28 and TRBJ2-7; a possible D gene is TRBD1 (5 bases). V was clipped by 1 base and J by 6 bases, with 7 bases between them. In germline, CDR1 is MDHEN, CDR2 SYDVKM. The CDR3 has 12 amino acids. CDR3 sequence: CASSLLRGEQYF. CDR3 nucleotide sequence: TGTGCCAGCAGTTTATTAAGGGGCGAGCAGTACTTC.

CDR3 amino acids: CATSRDRATNEKLFF. CDR3 nucleotide sequence: TGTGCCACCAGCAGAGATCGAGCAACTAATGAAAAACTGTTTTTT. V is TRBV15 and J is TRBJ1-4; D call uncertain. The germline CDR1 and CDR2 sequences are LNHNV and YYDKDF (reference sequence). The CDR3 loop spans 15 amino acids. Trimming removed 0 bases from V and 0 bases from J, with 5 bases in between.

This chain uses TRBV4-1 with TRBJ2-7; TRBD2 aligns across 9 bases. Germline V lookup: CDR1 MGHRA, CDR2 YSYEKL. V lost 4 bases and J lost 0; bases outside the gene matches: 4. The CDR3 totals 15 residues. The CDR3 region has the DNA TGCGCCAGCAGCCCCAGTAGCGGGGGCTCCTACGAGCAGTACTTC. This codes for CASSPSSGGSYEQYF.